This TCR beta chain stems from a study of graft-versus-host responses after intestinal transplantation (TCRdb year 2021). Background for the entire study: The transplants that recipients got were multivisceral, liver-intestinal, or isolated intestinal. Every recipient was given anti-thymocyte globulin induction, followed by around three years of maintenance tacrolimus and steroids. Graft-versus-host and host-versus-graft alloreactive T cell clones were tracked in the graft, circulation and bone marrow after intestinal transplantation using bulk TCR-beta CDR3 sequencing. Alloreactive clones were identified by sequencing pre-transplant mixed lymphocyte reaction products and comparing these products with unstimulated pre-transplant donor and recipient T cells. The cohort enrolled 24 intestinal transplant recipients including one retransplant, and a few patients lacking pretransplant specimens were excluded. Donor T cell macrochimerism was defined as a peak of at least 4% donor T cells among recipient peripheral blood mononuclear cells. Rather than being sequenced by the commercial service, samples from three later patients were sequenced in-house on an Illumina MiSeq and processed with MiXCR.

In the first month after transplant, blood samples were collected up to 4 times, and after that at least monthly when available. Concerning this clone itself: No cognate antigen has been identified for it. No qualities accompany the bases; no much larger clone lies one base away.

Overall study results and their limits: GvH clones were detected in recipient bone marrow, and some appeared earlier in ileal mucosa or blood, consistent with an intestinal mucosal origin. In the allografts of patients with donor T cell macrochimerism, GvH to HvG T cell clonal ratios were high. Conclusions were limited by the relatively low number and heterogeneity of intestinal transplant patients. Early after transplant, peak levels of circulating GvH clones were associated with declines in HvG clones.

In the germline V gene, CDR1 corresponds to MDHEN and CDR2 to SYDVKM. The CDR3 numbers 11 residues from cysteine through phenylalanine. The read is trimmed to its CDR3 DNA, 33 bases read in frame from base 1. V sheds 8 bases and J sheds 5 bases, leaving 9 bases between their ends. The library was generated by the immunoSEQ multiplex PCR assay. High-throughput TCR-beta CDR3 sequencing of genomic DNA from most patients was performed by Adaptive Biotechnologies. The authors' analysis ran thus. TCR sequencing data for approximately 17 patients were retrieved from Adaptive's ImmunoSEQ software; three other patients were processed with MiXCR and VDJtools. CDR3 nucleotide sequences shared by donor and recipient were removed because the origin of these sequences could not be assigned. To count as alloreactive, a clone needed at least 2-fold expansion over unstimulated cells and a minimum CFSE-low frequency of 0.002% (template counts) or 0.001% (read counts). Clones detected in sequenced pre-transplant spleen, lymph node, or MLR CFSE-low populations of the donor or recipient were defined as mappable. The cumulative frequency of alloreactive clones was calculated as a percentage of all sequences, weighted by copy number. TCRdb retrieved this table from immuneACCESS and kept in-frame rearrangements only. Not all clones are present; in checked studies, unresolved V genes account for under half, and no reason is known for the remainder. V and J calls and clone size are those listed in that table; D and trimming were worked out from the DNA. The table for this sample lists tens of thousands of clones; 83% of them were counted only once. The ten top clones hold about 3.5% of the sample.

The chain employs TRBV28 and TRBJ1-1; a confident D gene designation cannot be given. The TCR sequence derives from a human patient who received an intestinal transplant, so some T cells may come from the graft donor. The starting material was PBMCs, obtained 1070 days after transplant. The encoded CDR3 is CASFGGTEAFF. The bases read TGTGCCAGCTTCGGAGGGACTGAAGCTTTCTTT.